This entry lists 27 T cell receptor beta chains sequenced from one sample in a study of long-term antiretroviral therapy in people with HIV. Survey-level immunoSEQ v3.0 assays were run. Assay: immunoSEQ multiplex PCR; the TCRdb copy retains only in-frame clones and omits some. Of 25,000 to 35,000 clones in the sample, roughly 95% are singletons; the top ten hold roughly 2.5%. This specimen was unsorted PBMCs, taken 6.6 years after starting antiretroviral therapy. Receptor source: a young man with HIV.

The chain combines TRBV29-1 with TRBJ2-1; tentative D call: TRBD2 (6 bases). V gave up 5 bases and J gave up 7 bases, with 15 bases separating them. CDR3 length: 13 residues. Germline CDR1 reads SQVTM; CDR2 reads ANQGSEA. The CDR3 DNA sequence: TGCAGCGTTAGTGGGACTCGGGGAAATGAGCAGTTCTTC. It encodes CSVSGTRGNEQFF.

V is TRBV6-6 and J is TRBJ2-7; 11 bases fit TRBD1. The CDR3 runs 13 residues. Per the germline V gene, CDR1 is MNHNY and CDR2 is SVGAGI (reference sequence). Germline trimming cut 10 bases from V and 7 bases from J; bases unmatched to any gene: 9. The CDR3 here is CATCPGTGGEQYF. CDR3 nucleotides: TGTGCCACTTGCCCCGGGACAGGGGGTGAGCAGTACTTC.

The chain links TRBV2 to TRBJ2-7; TRBD1 aligns across 10 bases. This CDR3 is 13 amino acids long. Germline lookup yields CDR1 SNHLY and CDR2 FYNNEI. V gave up 6 bases and J gave up 3 bases; unmatched junction bases: 2. CDR3 region: CASSRTGGYEQYF. CDR3 DNA: TGTGCCAGCAGCAGGACAGGGGGCTACGAGCAGTACTTC.

The gene calls are TRBV7-6 and TRBJ2-5; D not resolved. This CDR3 region has 13 residues. The V gene's germline CDR1 is SGHVS and CDR2 FNYEAQ. V lost 6 bases, J lost 2 bases, and 10 bases lay in between. CDR3: CASRHATQETQYF. In DNA, the CDR3 is TGTGCCAGCAGACACGCGACTCAAGAGACCCAGTACTTC.

The genes are TRBV5-1 and TRBJ2-5; D not certain. Germline assignment: CDR1 SGHRS and CDR2 YFSETQ. Trimming took off 5 bases at V and 10 bases at J, with 12 bases between the two ends. CDR3 length: 11 amino acids. This CDR3 reads CASRETRDQYF. The CDR3 nucleotides are TGCGCCAGCAGGGAAACGAGAGACCAGTACTTC.

The chain has TRBV7-2 and TRBJ1-1; D unclear. From germline, CDR1 is SGHTA and CDR2 FQGNSA. Deletions cut 5 bases from V and 4 bases from J, with 8 bases between. The CDR3 runs 12 residues. The CDR3 nucleotides read TGTGCCAGCAGCCCCACGGGCACTGAAGCTTTCTTT. Translation: CASSPTGTEAFF.

This rearrangement joins TRBV5-6 to TRBJ2-6; 9 bases agree with TRBD1. Trimming took 0 bases from V and 4 from J; bases not matched to a gene: 8. The CDR3 runs to 18 residues. Germline CDR1 is SGHDT and CDR2 is YYEEEE. Here the CDR3 reads CASSLDWDRESGANVLTF. CDR3 coding DNA: TGTGCCAGCAGCTTGGATTGGGACAGGGAGTCCGGGGCCAACGTCCTGACTTTC.

This sequence joins TRBV1 and TRBJ2-5; no check of the table's D call, TRBD2, against the DNA was made. TRBV1 is assigned pseudogene status. This CDR3 spans 17 amino acids. CDR3: CTSSQPQGRRGQETQYF. In DNA, the CDR3 is TGCACCAGCAGTCAACCCCAAGGTCGGCGGGGCCAAGAGACCCAGTACTTC.

The chain has TRBV10-3 and TRBJ2-7, with D possibly matching TRBD1 (6 bases). There are 16 residues in the CDR3. CDR1 and CDR2 (germline): ENHRY, SYGVKD. V was cut by 4 bases and J by 6 bases, with 22 bases left in between. The CDR3 DNA reads TGTGCCATCAGTGGTGGGGAGCTTTCAGGGGTCTCCGAGCAGTACTTC. Amino acids: CAISGGELSGVSEQYF.

This chain joins TRBV7-9 and TRBJ1-2; D is ambiguous. Trimming left V 5 bases short and J 3 bases short, with 19 bases between. Per the germline V gene, CDR1 is SEHNR and CDR2 is FQNEAQ (reference sequence). This CDR3 comprises 16 residues. CDR3 in amino acids: CASSARVPKMDYGYTF. The CDR3 DNA reads as TGTGCCAGCAGCGCCCGGGTCCCAAAAATGGACTATGGCTACACCTTC.

The chain combines TRBV19 with TRBJ1-2, with D unresolved. V was cut by 7 bases and J by 4 bases, with 13 bases left in between. In germline, CDR1 is LNHDA, CDR2 SQIVND (reference sequence). The CDR3 is 13 residues long. In DNA, the CDR3 is TGTGCCAGTAACCCAGGCAAGCTCTATGGCTACACCTTC. It specifies CASNPGKLYGYTF.

The chain has TRBV13 and TRBJ2-3; D is tentatively TRBD1 or TRBD2 (5 bases each). V lost 4 bases to trimming and J lost 6 bases, with 11 bases between them. CDR3 length: 13 residues. Germline V gene lookup returns CDR1 PRHDT and CDR2 FYEKMQ (reference sequence). CDR3 DNA: TGTGCCAGCAGCTCCTCTCGGGGCGATACGCAGTATTTT. The encoded protein is CASSSSRGDTQYF.

This rearrangement joins TRBV5-4 to TRBJ1-6; perhaps TRBD1 as D (5 bases). This CDR3 has 14 amino acids. V dropped 6 bases and J dropped 7 bases, with 14 bases sitting between them. The germline V gene encodes CDR1 SGHNT and CDR2 YYREEE (reference sequence). This CDR3 is CASTLGATNSPLHF. In nucleotides, the CDR3 is TGTGCCAGCACTCTCGGGGCTACGAATTCACCCCTCCACTTT.

The V and J genes are TRBV6-6 and TRBJ1-2; a weak D match, TRBD1 (5 bases). The CDR3 covers 12 residues. V lost 5 bases and J lost 7, with 11 bases in between. CDR1 and CDR2 from the germline V gene are MNHNY and SVGAGI (reference sequence). The CDR3: CASSPQGSGYTF. DNA for the CDR3: TGTGCCAGCAGTCCCCAGGGTAGTGGCTACACCTTC.

The chain combines TRBV5-1 with TRBJ2-1, with TRBD1 as a possible D gene (6 bases). Per the germline V gene, CDR1 is SGHRS and CDR2 is YFSETQ. The CDR3 is made up of 16 amino acids. Trimming took off 0 bases at V and 3 bases at J, with 13 bases between the two ends. CDR3 amino acids: CASSLGPRDNYNEQFF. DNA for the CDR3: TGCGCCAGCAGCTTGGGCCCCCGGGACAACTACAATGAGCAGTTCTTC.

The CDR3 loop is CASSLAGTYEQYF. The CDR3 coding sequence is TGTGCCAGCAGCTTAGCCGGGACCTACGAGCAGTACTTC. V gene TRBV7-9 combines with J gene TRBJ2-7; D is possibly TRBD2 (5 bases). CDR3 size: 13 residues. The V end was cut by 0 bases, the J end by 2 bases, with 5 bases between. Per germline, CDR1 SEHNR and CDR2 FQNEAQ (reference sequence).

The chain has TRBV6-1 and TRBJ2-5; perhaps TRBD2 as D (5 bases). TRBJ2-7 explains the end of the DNA better; the J call may be wrong. Germline-derived CDR1 and CDR2 are MNHNS and SASEGT. The CDR3 totals 15 residues. CDR3 protein: CASSGIDVLGGEQYF. The CDR3 DNA sequence: TGTGCCAGCAGCGGTATAGATGTGCTCGGAGGCGAGCAGTACTTC.

This chain connects TRBV9 to TRBJ2-2; maybe TRBD2 (6 bases). Germline values: CDR1 SGDLS, CDR2 YYNGEE. The CDR3 is made up of 15 amino acids. Trimming took 3 bases from V and 6 from J, leaving 15 bases between them. CDR3 protein: CASSGPTPGAGELFF. The CDR3 nucleotides read TGTGCCAGCAGCGGCCCGACACCGGGAGCCGGGGAGCTGTTTTTT.

This sequence joins TRBV30 and TRBJ2-5, with D maybe TRBD2 (6 bases). Germline V CDR1 and CDR2: GTSNPN, SVGIG (reference sequence). Trimming stripped 5 bases from V and 5 bases from J, with 15 bases between. This CDR3 comprises 13 residues. The chain's CDR3 is CAWGEGAGETQYF. CDR3 DNA sequence: TGTGCCTGGGGGGAAGGGGCGGGGGAGACCCAGTACTTC. Drawing the rest from reference TRBV30 and TRBJ2-5, the complete variable domain is SQTIHQWPATLVQPVGSPLSLECTVEGTSNPNLYWYRQAAGRGLQLLFYSVGIGQISSEVPQNLSASRPQDRQFILSSKKLLLSDSGFYLCAWGEGAGETQYFGPGTRLLVL.

This chain uses TRBV7-2 with TRBJ1-5, with a tentative D call TRBD1 (5 bases). This CDR3 has 14 amino acids. Trimming stripped 1 base from V and 8 bases from J, with 12 bases between. Germline CDR1 SGHTA, CDR2 FQGNSA. In nucleotides, the CDR3 is TGTGCCAGCAGCTTAGGGGGGGGTGCAGAGCCCCAGCATTTT. It encodes CASSLGGGAEPQHF.

The chain carries TRBV7-6 and TRBJ2-3; perhaps TRBD1 as D (6 bases). CDR1 and CDR2 (germline): SGHVS, FNYEAQ. The CDR3 is 15 amino acids. Trimming shortened V by 1 base and J by 3 bases, and 11 bases separated the two germline ends. CDR3 amino acids: CASSLGTALTDTQYF. The DNA of the CDR3 is TGTGCCAGCAGCTTAGGGACAGCGTTGACAGATACGCAGTATTTT. The whole variable domain, filled in from reference TRBV7-6 and TRBJ2-3, reads GAGVSQSPRYKVTKRGQDVALRCDPISGHVSLYWYRQALGQGPEFLTYFNYEAQQDKSGLPNDRFSAERPEGSISTLTIQRTEQRDSAMYRCASSLGTALTDTQYFGPGTRLTVL.

The chain carries TRBV29-1 and TRBJ2-7; TRBD2 matches 14 bases. The CDR3 consists of 16 residues. Germline CDR1 is SQVTM and CDR2 is ANQGSEA. Trimming removed 7 bases from V and 4 bases from J; junction bases left unmatched: 12. This chain's CDR3 is CSARPGLAGEGYEQYF. The CDR3 region has the DNA TGCAGCGCACGGCCGGGACTAGCGGGAGAAGGGTACGAGCAGTACTTC.

The chain employs TRBV13 and TRBJ2-3; D unresolved. Germline V gene data show CDR1 as PRHDT and CDR2 as FYEKMQ (reference sequence). The V and J ends lost 3 bases and 4 bases respectively, with 5 bases between them. The CDR3 extends over 12 amino acids. CDR3: CASSLYADTQYF. DNA of the CDR3: TGTGCCAGCAGCTTGTACGCAGATACGCAGTATTTT.

The chain has TRBV7-2 and TRBJ1-5; the match to TRBD1 covers 8 bases. CDR1 is SGHTA and CDR2 is FQGNSA in the germline V gene. The CDR3 length is 15 residues. Trimming removed 2 bases from V and 2 bases from J; junction bases left unmatched: 2. CDR3 DNA: TGTGCCAGCAGCTTATCAGGGGGCGGCAATCAGCCCCAGCATTTT. It specifies CASSLSGGGNQPQHF. The complete variable domain, with remaining parts taken from reference TRBV7-2 and TRBJ1-5, reads GAGVSQSPSNKVTEKGKDVELRCDPISGHTALYWYRQSLGQGLEFLIYFQGNSAPDKSGLPSDRFSAERTGGSVSTLTIQRTQQEDSAVYLCASSLSGGGNQPQHFGDGTRLSIL.

This clone appeared once. The rearrangement links TRBV7-9 to TRBJ1-2; 7 nucleotides align to TRBD1. J was trimmed by 4 bases and V by 0 bases; bases with no gene match: 2. CDR1 is SEHNR and CDR2 is FQNEAQ in the germline V gene (reference sequence). CDR3 size: 14 residues. This CDR3 is CASSLAGQSYGYTF. In nucleotides, the CDR3 is TGTGCCAGCAGCTTAGCGGGACAGTCCTATGGCTACACCTTC.

This clone was seen once. For the CDR3, the DNA is TGTGCCAGCAGCTTATATGGGGGAACTGAAGCTTTCTTT. Translating it yields CASSLYGGTEAFF. V is TRBV7-2 and J is TRBJ1-1, with D perhaps matching TRBD1 (5 bases). Germline-derived CDR1 and CDR2 are SGHTA and FQGNSA. This CDR3 comprises 13 residues. V gave up 2 bases and J gave up 5 bases, with 9 bases separating them.

The chain uses TRBV7-9 and TRBJ2-7; D possibly matches TRBD1 or TRBD2 (6 bases each). Germline V gene sequence: CDR1 SEHNR, CDR2 FQNEAQ (reference sequence). The CDR3 is 18 amino acids. Trimming left V 1 base short and J 1 base short, with 20 bases between. CDR3 in DNA: TGTGCCAGCAGCTTAGGATCGCGAGGGGGGCGACGGTCCTACGAGCAGTACTTC. Protein: CASSLGSRGGRRSYEQYF.